This T cell receptor (beta chain) was observed in a study of Ad26.COV2.S vaccination and SARS-CoV-2 variants. Study-wide results and caveats: Overall T cell responses may have been underestimated by the analyses of TCR breadth and depth. Placebo recipients trailed vaccine recipients in spike-specific TCR breadth. The authors reported substantial breadth in spike-specific CD8+ and CD4+ T cell responses after vaccination. Vaccine and placebo recipients had similar non-spike TCR breadth.

The treatment is: 19 received Ad26.COV2.S at low or high dose, single or two shots; about 5 received placebo; per-sample allocation not given. At day 63 after the first vaccine or placebo injection, samples were drawn. Per the germline V gene, CDR1 is MNHEY and CDR2 is SMNVEV (reference sequence). The CDR3 runs to 12 residues. V was trimmed by 10 bases and J by 4 bases, leaving 14 bases between them. Only in-frame clones appear in the TCRdb table, and some are missing; sequencing was by immunoSEQ multiplex PCR. The table shows under 550,000 clones, with around 87% occurring only once. Notes on this clone: Its antigen is currently unknown.

The receptor's source is a person between 18 and 65 years old who received the Ad26.COV2.S COVID-19 vaccine or a placebo. J is TRBJ2-7 and V is TRBV27, with D perhaps matching TRBD2 (5 bases). Material: peripheral blood, obtained in a trial of Ad26.COV2.S vaccine versus placebo. CDR3 DNA sequence: TGTGCCACGATCGGACCGGGGTACGAGCAGTACTTC. Amino acids: CATIGPGYEQYF.